These 5 T cell receptor beta chains share one sample of origin, sequenced in a study of shared clonotypes between healthy human individuals (dated by TCRdb to 2019 to 2021). The library was built by means of the immunoSEQ multiplex PCR assay. TCRdb stores this immuneACCESS table with in-frame sequences only. Part of the clones is absent; in the studies checked, under half of the shortfall reflects unresolved V genes, and no reason is known for the rest. This sample lists around 600,000 clones; about 98% were detected once. The ten largest make up roughly 0.29% of the sample. CD8 naive samples were CD45RO-negative cells positively selected for CCR7, giving a CD45RA+CCR7+ population that excluded TemRA cells. What was sequenced was naive CD8+ T cells sorted from blood. This sample's cell subset or site label indicates: CD45RA+CCR7+. The source is a man aged 25 to 45 in good health.

The chain combines TRBV6-1 with TRBJ1-5, with D perhaps matching TRBD1 (5 bases). The CDR3 totals 13 residues. V lost 7 bases and J 4 bases, leaving 11 bases between the germline ends. The germline gives CDR1 MNHNS, CDR2 SASEGT. CDR3 DNA sequence: TGTGCCAGCACTCAATGGGGGAATCAGCCCCAGCATTTT. Translating gives CASTQWGNQPQHF.

This chain connects TRBV11-1 to TRBJ2-1; 7 nucleotides line up with TRBD2. Germline values: CDR1 SGHAT, CDR2 FQDESV (reference sequence). V trimming: 5 bases; J trimming: 6 bases; junction bases outside the gene matches: 19. The CDR3 has 18 residues. The CDR3 protein is CASSLAYAGELLANEQFF. CDR3 sequence (DNA): TGTGCCAGCAGCCTGGCCTACGCGGGAGAGCTACTAGCCAATGAGCAGTTCTTC.

The V gene is TRBV7-8, the J gene TRBJ2-3; TRBD1 matches 7 bases. The V and J ends lost 4 bases and 4 bases, in that order; junction bases with no gene match: 5. Germline V gene lookup returns CDR1 SGHVS and CDR2 FQNEAQ. The CDR3 consists of 14 residues. CDR3 region: CASSSRQGPDTQYF. CDR3 in DNA: TGTGCCAGCAGCTCCCGACAGGGCCCAGATACGCAGTATTTT.

This chain uses TRBV5-1 with TRBJ1-2; TRBD1 matches at 9 bases. This CDR3 is 16 amino acids long. Germline V gene data show CDR1 as SGHRS and CDR2 as YFSETQ. Losses at the gene ends were 3 bases for V and 4 bases for J; bases not matched to a gene: 10. Here the CDR3 reads CASSSTTGGQPYGYTF. DNA for the CDR3: TGCGCCAGCAGCTCAACGACAGGGGGGCAACCCTATGGCTACACCTTC.

This rearrangement joins TRBV15 to TRBJ2-1, with 7 bases that match TRBD1. V was pared by 0 bases and J by 2 bases, with 16 bases of the junction left unmatched. Germline V gene sequence: CDR1 LNHNV, CDR2 YYDKDF (reference sequence). This CDR3 has 20 amino acids. CDR3 in amino acids: CATSRDKLTPGDRPYNEQFF. The CDR3 region has the DNA TGTGCCACCAGCAGAGATAAGTTGACCCCAGGGGACAGACCCTACAATGAGCAGTTCTTC.